Detailed here is one T cell receptor (beta chain). Its specificity is not known. This sample was taken from a study of T cell therapy after organ transplantation. Specified time point: 20-29 weeks after completion of therapy. Assay: immunoSEQ multiplex PCR; the TCRdb copy retains only in-frame clones and omits some. Of around 15,000 clones in the sample, over 75% were seen once. V was pared by 1 base and J by 0 bases, with 2 bases of the junction left unmatched. CDR1 and CDR2 from the germline V gene are LNHDA and SQIVND (reference sequence). The CDR3 loop spans 15 amino acids. The sample in question was CD8+ T cells from blood, obtained after autologous CMV-specific T cell therapy. This sequence joins TRBV19 and TRBJ1-1, with 7 bases aligning to TRBD1. This TCR derives from a human patient who had received a solid organ transplant and had CMV disease. Some T cells may have originated in the graft donor. CDR3 loop: CASSIAQGLNTEAFF. CDR3 bases: TGTGCCAGTAGTATAGCACAGGGGCTGAACACTGAAGCTTTCTTT.